This entry lists 30 T cell receptor beta chains sequenced from one sample in a study of shared clonotypes between healthy human individuals (dated by TCRdb to about 2020). Library generation was performed with the immunoSEQ multiplex PCR assay. TCRdb limited this immuneACCESS table to in-frame rearrangements with V and J called. A share of clones is missing; checked studies link under half to unresolved V genes, and the rest is unexplained. The sample data list approximately 2.3 million clones, and 85% to 95% of these were observed just once. 0.39% of the sample belongs to the ten largest clones. Sequencing was done on a sample of naive CD4+ T cells from PBMCs. The cell subset or site label corresponds to: CD45RA+ positively selected. The receptors stem from a man between 18 and 29 years old in good health. Some clones in this sample may be carry-over from other donors' samples.

Notes on this clone: Other DNA sequences from this sample encode an identical CDR3 as well. The V gene is TRBV11-2, the J gene TRBJ2-1, with 10 bases that match TRBD2. The CDR3 loop spans 15 amino acids. The J segment lost 3 bases and the V segment lost 4 bases, leaving 3 bases of the junction unmatched. CDR1 and CDR2 (germline): SGHAT, FQNNGV. CDR3 nucleotide sequence: TGTGCCAGCAGCTCTTTAGCGGGAGGCTACAATGAGCAGTTCTTC. Protein: CASSSLAGGYNEQFF.

V usage is TRBV6-5 and J usage is TRBJ2-4; 10 bases agree with TRBD1. Looked up from germline, CDR1 is MNHEY and CDR2 is SVGAGI. V was pared by 5 bases and J by 8 bases, with 6 bases of the junction left unmatched. This CDR3 comprises 14 residues. The chain's CDR3 is CASSPPGQGYIQYF. In DNA form, the CDR3 reads TGTGCCAGCAGTCCTCCGGGACAGGGGTACATTCAGTACTTC.

This rearrangement joins TRBV6-5 to TRBJ1-4; D is possibly TRBD1 (5 bases). CDR3 length: 12 amino acids. The V gene lost 7 bases and the J gene lost 7 bases, with 10 bases spanning the gap. Germline V gene lookup returns CDR1 MNHEY and CDR2 SVGAGI. The CDR3 DNA reads as TGTGCCAGCAACCAGGGCAGTGAAAAACTGTTTTTT. Its translation: CASNQGSEKLFF.

V is TRBV25-1 and J is TRBJ2-5; D is possibly TRBD2 (6 bases). The V gene lost 3 bases and the J gene lost 12 bases, with 14 bases spanning the gap. CDR3 length: 12 residues. The germline V gene has CDR1 MGHDK and CDR2 SYGVNS. The CDR3 DNA reads TGTGCCAGCAGTGATCAGGGACTTCTCAAGTACTTC. Translation gives CASSDQGLLKYF.

The chain links TRBV6-5 to TRBJ2-7; D might be TRBD1 (5 bases). Trimming cost V 3 bases and J 4 bases, with 13 bases left between them. Germline-derived CDR1 and CDR2 are MNHEY and SVGAGI. The CDR3 length is 14 residues. CDR3 coding DNA: TGTGCCAGCAGTTATAATCCAGGGTGGTACGAGCAGTACTTC. This gives the protein CASSYNPGWYEQYF.

This chain links TRBV28 with TRBJ2-1; D possibly corresponds to TRBD2 (6 bases). Trimming shortened V by 6 bases and J by 4 bases, and 19 bases separated the two germline ends. Germline V lookup: CDR1 MDHEN, CDR2 SYDVKM. This CDR3 region has 16 residues. The CDR3 bases are TGTGCCAGCAGATCCCCAGAGGGTCGGGGGTACAATGAGCAGTTCTTC. Protein product: CASRSPEGRGYNEQFF.

In DNA form, the CDR3 reads TGTGCCAGCAGACCGACTAGCGGGAGGGCCTACGAGCAGTACTTC. The encoded protein is CASRPTSGRAYEQYF. This chain connects TRBV2 to TRBJ2-7, with 14 bases lining up with TRBD2. The V gene's germline CDR1 is SNHLY and CDR2 FYNNEI. Unmatched junction bases numbered 3, after V lost 6 bases and J lost 2 bases. The CDR3 has 15 amino acids.

Here the CDR3 reads CATSSGSPDTQYF. Written as DNA, the CDR3 is TGTGCCACCTCTAGCGGGAGCCCAGATACGCAGTATTTT. The gene calls are TRBV15 and TRBJ2-3; 10 bases agree with TRBD2. The V segment lost 8 bases and the J segment 4 bases; nucleotides outside the gene matches: 3. Germline-derived CDR1 and CDR2 are LNHNV and YYDKDF (reference sequence). This CDR3 spans 13 amino acids. The variable domain in full, completed from reference TRBV15 and TRBJ2-3, reads DAMVIQNPRYQVTQFGKPVTLSCSQTLNHNVMYWYQQKSSQAPKLLFHYYDKDFNNEADTPDNFQSRRPNTSFCFLDIRSPGLGDTAMYLCATSSGSPDTQYFGPGTRLTVL.

V gene TRBV5-6 combines with J gene TRBJ2-1; maybe TRBD2 (5 bases). The V gene lost 6 bases and the J gene lost 7 bases, with 14 bases spanning the gap. The germline CDR1 and CDR2 sequences are SGHDT and YYEEEE. The CDR3 covers 13 residues. The CDR3 spells CASTPGVGNEQFF. CDR3 bases: TGTGCCAGCACCCCCGGGGTTGGGAATGAGCAGTTCTTC.

The chain recombines TRBV5-1 with TRBJ2-1, with a tentative D call TRBD1 (6 bases). CDR3 length: 15 residues. Trimming cost V 3 bases and J 5 bases, with 15 bases left between them. The V gene's germline CDR1 is SGHRS and CDR2 YFSETQ. The CDR3 nucleotides are TGCGCCAGCAGCTCCCAGGGGATACGAAACAATGAGCAGTTCTTC. Amino acid sequence: CASSSQGIRNNEQFF.

CDR3 DNA sequence: TGCGCCAGCAGCTTGGCGGGTCAGACCCAGTACTTC. It is translated as CASSLAGQTQYF. J is TRBJ2-5 and V is TRBV5-1; the D is unclear. The V end lost 0 bases, the J end lost 6 bases, and 6 bases lay between the germline ends. Germline assignment: CDR1 SGHRS and CDR2 YFSETQ. The length of the CDR3 is 12 residues. The full variable domain, with the rest looked up from reference TRBV5-1 and TRBJ2-5, is KAGVTQTPRYLIKTRGQQVTLSCSPISGHRSVSWYQQTPGQGLQFLFEYFSETQRNKGNFPGRFSGRQFSNSRSEMNVSTLELGDSALYLCASSLAGQTQYFGPGTRLLVL.

The genes are TRBV2 and TRBJ2-7; 8 bases map to TRBD2. J lost 3 bases, V lost 7 bases, and 5 bases had no gene match. CDR3 length equals 13 residues. Germline V gene lookup returns CDR1 SNHLY and CDR2 FYNNEI. The CDR3 sequence: CASTWGTSYEQYF. DNA for the CDR3: TGTGCCAGCACCTGGGGGACTAGCTACGAGCAGTACTTC.

The gene calls are TRBV27 and TRBJ2-1; 12 nucleotides agree with TRBD1. Germline loops: CDR1 MNHEY, CDR2 SMNVEV (reference sequence). CDR3 length: 16 amino acids. V dropped 5 bases and J dropped 7; count of bases not matched to a gene: 9. The CDR3 coding sequence is TGTGCCAGCAGTACCCACCGGGACAGGGGGCCTAATGAGCAGTTCTTC. Encoded protein: CASSTHRDRGPNEQFF.

The V and J genes are TRBV7-8 and TRBJ2-5, with D tentatively TRBD1 (6 bases). Germline assignment: CDR1 SGHVS and CDR2 FQNEAQ. Between the trimmed V and J ends, which lost 5 bases and 2 bases, there was a span of 12 bases. This CDR3 is 14 amino acids long. The CDR3 nucleotides read TGTGCCAGCAGCCCAGGGGCGGTACAAGAGACCCAGTACTTC. Its protein product is CASSPGAVQETQYF. The full variable domain, completed using reference TRBV7-8 and TRBJ2-5, is GAGVSQSPRYKVAKRGQDVALRCDPISGHVSLFWYQQALGQGPEFLTYFQNEAQLDKSGLPSDRFFAERPEGSVSTLKIQRTQQEDSAVYLCASSPGAVQETQYFGPGTRLLVL.

This sequence joins TRBV28 and TRBJ1-2; D is undetermined. This CDR3 has 14 amino acids. The germline CDR1 and CDR2 sequences are MDHEN and SYDVKM. V shed 7 bases and J shed 7 bases, with 19 bases lying between them. The CDR3 nucleotides read TGTGCCAGCACCACGGGTCTAGTTAGGTTTGGCTACACCTTC. Its protein product is CASTTGLVRFGYTF.

This clone was detected a few times. The rearrangement uses TRBV7-9 and TRBJ2-5, with D tentatively TRBD2 (5 bases). In germline, CDR1 is SEHNR, CDR2 FQNEAQ (reference sequence). V lost 5 bases to trimming and J lost 4 bases, with 17 bases between them. This CDR3 comprises 15 residues. This chain's CDR3 is CASSRPGPRGETQYF. The CDR3 DNA reads as TGTGCCAGCAGCCGTCCGGGCCCTCGGGGAGAGACCCAGTACTTC.

V usage is TRBV27 and J usage is TRBJ1-6; D might be TRBD1 (5 bases). Between the trimmed V and J ends, which lost 3 bases and 12 bases, there was a span of 12 bases. Germline assignment: CDR1 MNHEY and CDR2 SMNVEV (reference sequence). The CDR3 consists of 13 residues. CDR3 protein: CASSLRGGGPLHF. In DNA form, the CDR3 reads TGTGCCAGCAGTTTGCGGGGGGGTGGACCCCTCCACTTT.

The rearrangement uses TRBV5-1 and TRBJ2-3; 9 nucleotides align to TRBD1. This CDR3 has 15 amino acids. Per germline, CDR1 SGHRS and CDR2 YFSETQ. Losses at the gene ends were 5 bases for V and 5 bases for J; bases not matched to a gene: 9. The CDR3 DNA is TGCGCCAGCAGAACAGGGGGCGCTCAATTAGATACGCAGTATTTT. This gives the protein CASRTGGAQLDTQYF.

This clone was seen only once. V is TRBV28 and J is TRBJ1-2; 10 bases match TRBD1. CDR1 and CDR2 from the germline V gene are MDHEN and SYDVKM. The CDR3 sequence is 16 residues long. The ends lost 5 bases at V and 4 bases at J; junction bases unmatched: 10. CDR3 nucleotide sequence: TGTGCCAGCAGTGCCCAGGACAGGGGGTCTGGCTATGGCTACACCTTC. Translation gives CASSAQDRGSGYGYTF.

The chain employs TRBV11-3 and TRBJ1-5, with TRBD1 as a possible D gene (6 bases). The CDR3 consists of 16 residues. Per germline, CDR1 SGHNT and CDR2 YENEEA. V was clipped by 5 bases and J by 3 bases, with 17 bases between them. This chain's CDR3 is CASSQDWTAINQPQHF. The CDR3 DNA reads TGTGCCAGCAGCCAAGATTGGACAGCGATCAATCAGCCCCAGCATTTT.

The chain combines TRBV14 with TRBJ2-5; TRBD1 matches at 7 bases. The CDR3 spans 14 residues. Per germline, CDR1 SGHDN and CDR2 FVKESK. V was clipped by 3 bases and J by 6 bases; unmatched bases: 7. DNA of the CDR3: TGTGCCAGCAGCCAGACGACAGGGCGACAGACCCAGTACTTC. Translated, it gives CASSQTTGRQTQYF.

As for this clone: The same CDR3 is also encoded by other DNA sequences in this sample. The rearrangement joins TRBV19 to TRBJ2-5, with 9 bases aligning to TRBD1. Germline V gene data show CDR1 as LNHDA and CDR2 as SQIVND (reference sequence). CDR3 length: 13 amino acids. With 6 bases clipped from V and 3 bases from J, the junction kept 2 bases outside the gene matches. The CDR3 spells CASSRDREETQYF. The CDR3 bases are TGTGCCAGTAGCCGGGACAGGGAAGAGACCCAGTACTTC.

This clone came up once. The chain has TRBV18 and TRBJ2-7, with 8 bases identical to TRBD2. Germline V gives CDR1 KGHSH, CDR2 LQKENI. CDR3 length equals 18 residues. Trimming removed 3 bases from V and 2 bases from J; junction bases left unmatched: 15. CDR3 loop: CASSPGRSGKSSTYEQYF. In DNA form, the CDR3 reads TGTGCCAGCTCACCGGGACGTAGCGGGAAGTCCTCCACCTACGAGCAGTACTTC. Full variable domain (missing parts from reference TRBV18 and TRBJ2-7): NAGVMQNPRHLVRRRGQEARLRCSPMKGHSHVYWYRQLPEEGLKFMVYLQKENIIDESGMPKERFSAEFPKEGPSILRIQQVVRGDSAAYFCASSPGRSGKSSTYEQYFGPGTRLTVT.

The chain recombines TRBV2 with TRBJ1-5; no firm D call. From germline, CDR1 is SNHLY and CDR2 FYNNEI. The CDR3 sequence is 17 residues long. V lost 4 bases and J lost 3, with 19 bases in between. The CDR3 bases are TGTGCCAGCAGTGGGGTCTGGGCGGTGGAACTCAATCAGCCCCAGCATTTT. Encoded protein: CASSGVWAVELNQPQHF. Drawing the rest from reference TRBV2 and TRBJ1-5, the complete variable domain is EPEVTQTPSHQVTQMGQEVILRCVPISNHLYFYWYRQILGQKVEFLVSFYNNEISEKSEIFDDQFSVERPDGSNFTLKIRSTKLEDSAMYFCASSGVWAVELNQPQHFGDGTRLSIL.

This sequence joins TRBV19 and TRBJ2-7, with 7 bases matching TRBD2. Germline assignment: CDR1 LNHDA and CDR2 SQIVND (reference sequence). The CDR3 runs 16 residues. V gave up 8 bases and J gave up 0 bases; unmatched junction bases: 13. The CDR3 loop is CASHPGLLRSSYEQYF. The CDR3 nucleotides are TGTGCCAGTCATCCGGGACTATTAAGGAGCTCCTACGAGCAGTACTTC.

V is TRBV28 and J is TRBJ2-3; 12 nucleotides align to TRBD2. Germline lookup yields CDR1 MDHEN and CDR2 SYDVKM. With V trimmed by 1 base and J by 0 bases, 5 bases remained unmatched. The CDR3 is 18 amino acids. In nucleotides, the CDR3 is TGTGCCAGCAGTTTATCGTCTAGCGGGAGGGCTAGCACAGATACGCAGTATTTT. It translates to CASSLSSSGRASTDTQYF.

The V and J genes are TRBV6-1 and TRBJ1-1; 7 bases line up with TRBD1. The germline V gene has CDR1 MNHNS and CDR2 SASEGT. CDR3 length: 13 residues. The J segment lost 7 bases and the V segment lost 6 bases, leaving 8 bases of the junction unmatched. CDR3 region: CASSIDRVGEAFF. The CDR3 DNA follows: TGTGCCAGCAGCATAGACAGGGTGGGTGAAGCTTTCTTT.

This chain joins TRBV30 and TRBJ1-3; perhaps TRBD1 as D (5 bases). The germline gives CDR1 GTSNPN, CDR2 SVGIG (reference sequence). There are 14 residues in the CDR3. V lost 2 bases, J lost 1 base, and 9 bases lay in between. CDR3 in DNA: TGTGCCTGGAGTTGGAGGGGATCTGGAAACACCATATATTTT. It is translated as CAWSWRGSGNTIYF.

The chain carries TRBV7-8 and TRBJ1-3; D gene ambiguous. This CDR3 region has 13 residues. Looked up from germline, CDR1 is SGHVS and CDR2 is FQNEAQ. The ends were cut back, 4 bases at V and 8 bases at J, with 12 bases in the middle. CDR3 loop: CASSSEPADTIYF. CDR3 DNA sequence: TGTGCCAGCAGCTCAGAACCGGCGGACACCATATATTTT.

This clone was recorded only once. The chain combines TRBV28 with TRBJ1-5, with no clear D. Trimming pared 7 bases from V and 0 bases from J, leaving 7 bases between. Germline CDR1 is MDHEN and CDR2 is SYDVKM. The CDR3 runs to 13 residues. The CDR3 protein is CASTRTSNQPQHF. CDR3 coding DNA: TGTGCCAGCACCCGTACTAGCAATCAGCCCCAGCATTTT.